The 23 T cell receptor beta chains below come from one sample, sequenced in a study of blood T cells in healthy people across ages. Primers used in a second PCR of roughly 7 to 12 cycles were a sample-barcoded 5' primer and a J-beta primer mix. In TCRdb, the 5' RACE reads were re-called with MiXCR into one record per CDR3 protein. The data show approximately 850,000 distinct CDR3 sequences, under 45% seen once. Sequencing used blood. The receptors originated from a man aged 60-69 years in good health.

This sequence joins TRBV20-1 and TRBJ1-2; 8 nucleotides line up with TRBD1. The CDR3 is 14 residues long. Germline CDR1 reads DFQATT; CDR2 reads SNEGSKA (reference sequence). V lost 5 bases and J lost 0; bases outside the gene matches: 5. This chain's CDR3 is CSAGTGGPNYGYTF. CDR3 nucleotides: TGCAGTGCTGGGACAGGAGGTCCTAACTATGGCTACACCTTC.

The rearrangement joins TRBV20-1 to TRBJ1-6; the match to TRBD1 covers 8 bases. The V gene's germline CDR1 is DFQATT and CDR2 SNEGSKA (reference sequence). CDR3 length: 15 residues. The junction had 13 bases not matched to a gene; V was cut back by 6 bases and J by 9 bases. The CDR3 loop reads CSAKTGTGSRSPLHF. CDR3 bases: TGCAGTGCAAAAACCGGGACAGGCTCTCGTTCACCCCTCCACTTT.

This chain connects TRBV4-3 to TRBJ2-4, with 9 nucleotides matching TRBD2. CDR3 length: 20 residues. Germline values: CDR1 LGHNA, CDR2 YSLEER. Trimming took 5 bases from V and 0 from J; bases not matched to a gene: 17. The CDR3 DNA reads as TGCGCCAGCAGCGTACAAGCGGGGGGTTTCTTCGATTTAGCCAAAAACATTCAGTACTTC. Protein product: CASSVQAGGFFDLAKNIQYF.

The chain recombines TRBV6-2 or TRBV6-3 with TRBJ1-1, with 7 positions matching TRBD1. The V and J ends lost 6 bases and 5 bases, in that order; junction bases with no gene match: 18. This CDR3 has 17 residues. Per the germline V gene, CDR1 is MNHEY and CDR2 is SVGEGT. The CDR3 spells CASSRASHRGGETEAFF. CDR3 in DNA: TGTGCCAGCAGCCGCGCCTCCCACAGGGGAGGGGAAACTGAAGCTTTCTTT.

The CDR3 DNA reads as TGCGCCAGCAGGGGCGGATACCAGTCGGGTGAGACCCAGTACTTC. It specifies CASRGGYQSGETQYF. V and J are TRBV5-1 and TRBJ2-5, with D hard to call. Trimming removed 5 bases from V and 5 bases from J, with 19 bases in between. Germline loops: CDR1 SGHRS, CDR2 YFSETQ. The CDR3 sequence is 15 residues long. Variable domain in full (rest from reference TRBV5-1 and TRBJ2-5): KAGVTQTPRYLIKTRGQQVTLSCSPISGHRSVSWYQQTPGQGLQFLFEYFSETQRNKGNFPGRFSGRQFSNSRSEMNVSTLELGDSALYLCASRGGYQSGETQYFGPGTRLLVL.

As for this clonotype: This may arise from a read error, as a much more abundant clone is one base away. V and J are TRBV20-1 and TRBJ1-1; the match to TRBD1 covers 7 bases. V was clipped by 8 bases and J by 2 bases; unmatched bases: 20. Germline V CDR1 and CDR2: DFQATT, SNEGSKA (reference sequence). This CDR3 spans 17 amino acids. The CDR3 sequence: CSTGGGVRRHSNTEAFF. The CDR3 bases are TGCAGTACGGGAGGGGGCGTGAGGAGACATAGCAACACTGAAGCTTTCTTT.

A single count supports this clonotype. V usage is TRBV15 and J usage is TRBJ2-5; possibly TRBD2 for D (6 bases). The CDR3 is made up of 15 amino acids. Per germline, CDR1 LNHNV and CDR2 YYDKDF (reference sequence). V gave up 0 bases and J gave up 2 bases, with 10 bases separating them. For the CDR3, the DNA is TGTGCCACCAGCAGAGACGCGGGAAGACAAGAGACCCAGTACTTC. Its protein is CATSRDAGRQETQYF.

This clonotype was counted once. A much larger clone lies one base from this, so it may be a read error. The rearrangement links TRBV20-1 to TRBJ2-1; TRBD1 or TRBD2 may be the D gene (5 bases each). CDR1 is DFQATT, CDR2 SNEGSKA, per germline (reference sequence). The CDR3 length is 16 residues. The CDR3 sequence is CSARDWDRSSYSEQFF. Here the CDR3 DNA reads TGCAGTGCTAGAGATTGGGACCGTAGCTCCTACAGTGAGCAGTTCTTC.

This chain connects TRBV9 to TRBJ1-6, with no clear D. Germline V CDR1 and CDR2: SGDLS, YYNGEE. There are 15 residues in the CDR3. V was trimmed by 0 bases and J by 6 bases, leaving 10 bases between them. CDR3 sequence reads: CASSVGAAGNSPLHF. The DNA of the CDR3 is TGTGCCAGCAGCGTAGGGGCGGCTGGTAATTCACCCCTCCACTTT.

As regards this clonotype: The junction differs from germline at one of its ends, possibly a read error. This CDR3 reads CVSSGTSGGRQETQYF. Written as DNA, the CDR3 is TGTGTCAGTAGTGGAACTAGCGGGGGCAGACAAGAGACCCAGTACTTC. The chain carries TRBV19 and TRBJ2-5; 11 nucleotides agree with TRBD2. The length of the CDR3 is 16 residues. Germline CDR1 and CDR2: LNHDA and SQIVND (reference sequence).

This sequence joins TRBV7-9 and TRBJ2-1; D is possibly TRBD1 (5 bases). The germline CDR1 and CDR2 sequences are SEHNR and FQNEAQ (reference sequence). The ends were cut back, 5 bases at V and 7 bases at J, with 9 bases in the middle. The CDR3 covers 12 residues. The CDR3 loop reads CASSRQSNEQFF. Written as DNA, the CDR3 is TGTGCCAGCAGCCGACAGTCAAATGAGCAGTTCTTC. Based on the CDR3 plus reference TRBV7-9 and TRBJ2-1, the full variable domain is DTGVSQNPRHKITKRGQNVTFRCDPISEHNRLYWYRQTLGQGPEFLTYFQNEAQLEKSRLLSDRFSAERPKGSFSTLEIQRTEQGDSAMYLCASSRQSNEQFFGPGTRLTVL.

The CDR3 here is CASSLLRGGVLYNEQFF. DNA for the CDR3: TGTGCCAGCAGCTTACTCCGAGGCGGGGTACTTTACAATGAGCAGTTCTTC. The chain is built from TRBV7-2 and TRBJ2-1, with TRBD2 as a possible D gene (6 bases). The germline V gene has CDR1 SGHTA and CDR2 FQGNSA. Between the trimmed V and J ends, which lost 2 bases and 4 bases, there was a span of 18 bases. The CDR3 length is 17 residues.

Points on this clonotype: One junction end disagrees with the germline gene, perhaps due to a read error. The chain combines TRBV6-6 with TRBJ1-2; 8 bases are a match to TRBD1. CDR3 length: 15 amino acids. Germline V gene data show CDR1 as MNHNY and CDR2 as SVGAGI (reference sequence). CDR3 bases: TGTGCCGGCAGCAGCGGGACAGGTCGTCGCTGTGGCTACACCTTC. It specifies CAGSSGTGRRCGYTF.

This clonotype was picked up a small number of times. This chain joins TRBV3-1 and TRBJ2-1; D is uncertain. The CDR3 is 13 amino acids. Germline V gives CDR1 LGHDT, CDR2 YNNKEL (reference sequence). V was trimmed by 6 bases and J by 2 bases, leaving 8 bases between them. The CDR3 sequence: CASRSSTYNEQFF. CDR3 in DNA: TGTGCCAGCAGGAGTAGCACCTACAATGAGCAGTTCTTC.

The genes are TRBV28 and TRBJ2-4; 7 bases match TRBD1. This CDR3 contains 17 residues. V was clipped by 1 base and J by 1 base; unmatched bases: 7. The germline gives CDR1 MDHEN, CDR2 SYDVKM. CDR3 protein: CASSLYGTAGAKNIQYF. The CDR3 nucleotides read TGTGCCAGCAGTTTATATGGGACAGCTGGGGCCAAAAACATTCAGTACTTC.

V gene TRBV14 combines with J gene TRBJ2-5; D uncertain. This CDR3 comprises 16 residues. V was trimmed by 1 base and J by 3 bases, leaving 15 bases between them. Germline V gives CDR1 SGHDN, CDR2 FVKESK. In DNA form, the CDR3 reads TGTGCCAGCAGCCAAGGCGAAGGACCAAGAGAAGAGACCCAGTACTTC. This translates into CASSQGEGPREETQYF.

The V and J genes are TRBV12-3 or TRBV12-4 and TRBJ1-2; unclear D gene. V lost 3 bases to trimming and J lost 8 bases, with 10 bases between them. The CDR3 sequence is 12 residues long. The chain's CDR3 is CASSFPLGGYTF. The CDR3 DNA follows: TGTGCCAGCAGTTTCCCTCTGGGCGGCTACACCTTC.

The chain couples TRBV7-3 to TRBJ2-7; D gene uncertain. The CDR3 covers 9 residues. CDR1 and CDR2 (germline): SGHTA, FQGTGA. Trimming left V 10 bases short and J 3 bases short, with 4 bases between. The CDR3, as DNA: TGTGCCAAAGGCTACGAGCAGTACTTC. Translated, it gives CAKGYEQYF.

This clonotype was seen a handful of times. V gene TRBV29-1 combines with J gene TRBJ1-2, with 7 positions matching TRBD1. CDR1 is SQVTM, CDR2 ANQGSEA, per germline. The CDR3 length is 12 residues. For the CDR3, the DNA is TGCAGTTGCGGGACAGATTTTTATGGCTACACCTTC. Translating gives CSCGTDFYGYTF.

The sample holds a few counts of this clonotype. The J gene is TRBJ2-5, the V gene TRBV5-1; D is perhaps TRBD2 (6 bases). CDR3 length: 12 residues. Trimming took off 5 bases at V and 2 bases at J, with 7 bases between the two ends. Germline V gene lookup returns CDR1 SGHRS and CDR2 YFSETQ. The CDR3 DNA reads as TGCGCCAGCAGGACTAGTCAAGAGACCCAGTACTTC. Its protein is CASRTSQETQYF.

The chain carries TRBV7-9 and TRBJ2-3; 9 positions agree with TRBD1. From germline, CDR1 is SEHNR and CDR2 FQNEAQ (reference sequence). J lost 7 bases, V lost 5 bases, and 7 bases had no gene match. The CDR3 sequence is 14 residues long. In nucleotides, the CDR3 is TGTGCCAGCAGCCCTACAGGGGGCGCGCATACGCAGTATTTT. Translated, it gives CASSPTGGAHTQYF.

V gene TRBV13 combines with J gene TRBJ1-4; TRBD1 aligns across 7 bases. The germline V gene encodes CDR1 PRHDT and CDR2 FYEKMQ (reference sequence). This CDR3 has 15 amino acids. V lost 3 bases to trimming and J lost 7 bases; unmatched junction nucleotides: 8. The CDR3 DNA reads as TGTGCCAGCAGCTTGACAGGGAAGAAGGGTGAAAAACTGTTTTTT. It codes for CASSLTGKKGEKLFF.

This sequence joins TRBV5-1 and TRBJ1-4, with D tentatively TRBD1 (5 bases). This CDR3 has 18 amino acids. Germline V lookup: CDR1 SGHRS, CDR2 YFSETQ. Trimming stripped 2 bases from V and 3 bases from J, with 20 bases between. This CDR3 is CASSLGYRIGEANEKLFF. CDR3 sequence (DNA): TGCGCCAGCAGCTTAGGTTACAGGATTGGAGAGGCTAATGAAAAACTGTTTTTT.